The T cell receptor (beta chain) under discussion was sequenced for a study of blood T cells in healthy people across ages (dated by TCRdb to about 2015). Background for the entire study: Template switching captured roughly one uniquely barcoded TCR beta cDNA molecule per two T cells in model experiments. Using deep sequencing normalized with unique cDNA molecular identifiers, the study measured how TCR beta repertoire diversity changes with age. Four age groups were formed from the donors: young (average roughly 15 years), middle-aged (approximately 40), aged (about 62) and long-lived (roughly 88). Donors of different ages were randomly distributed across sequencing lanes to avoid experimental bias. For two donors (one aged 18 to 29 and one aged 80 or older), the study analyzed two additional independent replicas of 1 million unique cDNA reads from the same blood draw.

This clonotype was detected ten times or more. This clone's antigen is unknown. Base qualities are missing; no much larger clone stands one base away. Library preparation was by 5' RACE. The data were produced on an Illumina HiSeq 2500. A second PCR of roughly 6 to 11 cycles was run with a J-beta primer mix and a sample-barcoded 5' primer. A unique molecular identifier was introduced onto each TCR beta cDNA molecule by a template-switch 5' adaptor carrying 12 random nucleotides. At least 2.5 million CDR3-containing paired-end reads were obtained from each sample. The Mint cDNA synthesis kit, primed by a TRBC-specific oligonucleotide, was used to synthesize first-strand cDNA from all RNA. All cDNA was treated with uracil-DNA glycosylase and then went through a first 18-cycle PCR with the universal primers M1SS and BC2_uni_R. In the paper's pipeline: Normalization of each sample was performed by random selection of 1 million high-quality reads, each carrying a distinct molecular identifier. Instead of being binned into consensus sequences, reads with shared molecular identifiers were discarded. MiTCR, with a Q25 quality threshold and the strictest error-elimination algorithm, was used for CDR3 identification, clonotype clustering and error correction. A nonparametric unseen species model with Euler transformation was used to estimate a lower bound on total TCR beta diversity. In TCRdb, the public reads were trimmed at Q25 with fastp and aligned with MiXCR, with productive beta chains retained. Each CDR3 protein appears once, grouped with its most common genes and DNA. The authors' filters were not applied to this entry. Within this sample are hundreds of thousands of distinct CDR3 sequences, with 32% of them counted one time only. The ten largest account for less than 20% of the sample.

After removal of 5 bases from V and 5 bases from J, the junction retains 4 bases not matched to a gene. Looking up the germline V gene yields CDR1 SGHAT and CDR2 FQNNGV. The CDR3 contains 14 residues, cysteine and phenylalanine counted. Only the CDR3 DNA is retained, 42 bases long and in frame from the first base. The donors were 40 or so Caucasian individuals from Russia, aged roughly 6 to 100 years, who were systemically healthy. Each donor gave around 9.5 milliliters of peripheral blood, collected into EDTA-treated Vacutainer tubes. Ficoll-Paque density-gradient centrifugation was used to isolate PBMCs, with at least 7 million obtained per sample. Trizol reagent was used to extract total RNA from PBMCs, with at least 6 micrograms per sample. For every donor, flow cytometry on a PBMC aliquot measured the percentage of naive CD45RAhigh/CD27high T cells. Overall study outcomes, separate from this receptor: Compared with the aged group, the long-lived group had more naive CD4+ T cells, fewer expanded clones and increased TCR diversity, suggesting age selection. Conclusive comparison of naive and antigen-experienced compartments was prevented by the profiling of bulk unsorted PBMCs. There was a strong correlation between observed TCR beta diversity and the percentage of naive T cells measured by flow cytometry. The CMV infection status of donors was not known, potentially confounding age-related changes in expanded clonotypes. Observed TCR beta diversity per million T cells fell roughly linearly with age, and a significant reduction was already apparent by age around 40. Estimates of total diversity based on one million sequenced T cells were considered lower bounds and underestimates.

The sample consisted of blood. The sequence joins TRBV11-2 to TRBJ2-3, with 10 junctional bases fitting TRBD1. The sequence came from a woman older than 75 in good health. Donor details come from another sample of the same person, matched by shared clones. The CDR3: CASSQTGGRDTQYF. The nucleotides are TGTGCCAGCAGCCAGACAGGGGGCAGAGATACGCAGTATTTT.